The source of this T cell receptor beta chain is a study of T cell responses to AZD1222 COVID-19 vaccine (dated by TCRdb to the early 2020s). Concerning the study at large: TCR sequencing was performed for 230 to 250 trial participants, of whom about 200 were given two doses of AZD1222 and 26 were given two doses of MenACWY control vaccine. Trial participants were enrolled into age subgroups of 18-55, 56-69 and 70-plus years, which contained about 160, 30 and 59 TCR-sequenced participants, respectively.

The paper's findings and limits, for the study overall: Most participants were white British and females outnumbered males, and the authors suggested that clonal diversity may have been underestimated. Only 5 to 7 AZD1222 recipients were SARS-CoV-2 seropositive at baseline, limiting conclusions about previously exposed vaccinees. Nearly half of unique spike-specific TCRs reportedly recognized epitopes outside regions mutated in the B.1.351 and B.1.1.7 variants. Spike-specific TCR breadth and depth rose significantly after two AZD1222 doses compared with day 0 and with MenACWY recipients. In the small 56-69-year group, the increase in depth fell short of significance, most likely because of low power. Because no samples from the day 14 peak response were available, repertoires could be characterized only after the peak T cell response. The whole spike protein was spanned by vaccine-associated CD4 TCRs, and dominant responses were seen in regions 160-218 and 743-854.

This specimen's time point label, interpreted: about 28 days (+/-7) after the second vaccine dose. AZD1222 recipients with second doses at about 4 weeks or about 12 weeks were pooled, because spike-specific TCR depth and breadth did not differ between schedules. Vaccinee samples came from UK trials COV001 and COV002, including a single-blind randomized controlled phase 2/3 trial of AZD1222 (ChAdOx1 nCoV-19) in healthy adults. Trial participant PBMC samples were collected at day 0 and day 28 after the second dose for TCRbeta chain sequencing. The CDR3 regions of human TCRbeta chains were analyzed by immunosequencing. Processing in the source paper ran as follows. TCRs in the repertoires were matched against a reference library of SARS-CoV-2-specific TCRs that had been generated with the MIRA antigen-specificity platform. Breadth was defined as the fraction of unique TCRs that were SARS-CoV-2-associated, and depth was defined as the fraction of total T cells that were SARS-CoV-2-associated. Using the MIRA data, each spike-specific TCR was assigned both to the spike region to which the TCR was reactive and to a CD4 or CD8 class. Log10-transformed breadth and depth values were compared by one-way ANOVA with Sidak's multiple comparisons tests. TCRdb re-hosts the immuneACCESS table, in-frame sequences only. Its copies lack some clones; in the studies checked, an unresolved V gene accounts for under half of them, and the cause for the rest is not known. V, J and clone size are taken as reported in that table, and D and trimming were inferred from the DNA itself. The sample table records some 130,000 clones; 80% to 95% of these occur just once. Roughly 3.4% of the sample lies in the top ten.

Notes on this clone: What antigen it recognizes has not been identified. No base quality values were provided; no much bigger clone lies one nucleotide off.

CDR1 SGHTA and CDR2 FQGNSA were looked up in the germline V gene. V loses 4 bases at its end and J loses 2 bases; junction bases beyond the gene matches: 2. Reading from cysteine to phenylalanine, the CDR3 counts 13 amino acids. Just the 39-base CDR3 DNA is kept, in frame starting at base 1. This receptor was obtained from an adult who received the AZD1222 COVID-19 vaccine. The sequenced sample was peripheral blood, obtained 28 days after the second AZD1222 dose. The sequence links TRBV7-2 to TRBJ2-7, with 7 middle bases fitting TRBD2. The CDR3 corresponds to CASSSRGAYEQYF. In nucleotides, the sequence is TGTGCCAGCAGCTCCCGGGGGGCCTACGAGCAGTACTTC.